This entry describes one TCR beta chain. The antigen remains unidentified. This entry belongs to a study of cytomegalovirus exposure and HLA in healthy donors. Overall study findings and caveats: V- and J-gene trimming of TCR beta was linked (in a later analysis) to a missense DCLRE1C variant.

The PCR employed 60 Vbeta primers together with 13 Jbeta primers. TCRdb's copy holds only in-frame clones and misses some; the assay was immunoSEQ multiplex PCR. The sample lists roughly 150,000 clones; roughly 66% were seen once. Sequencing used PBMCs. The clonotype was recovered from a woman in her late teens or twenties in good health and CMV-seronegative.

In DNA form, the CDR3 reads TGTGCCAGCAGCTTAGTGGGGGGGGCTACAGGGGGTAAAGGGTATGGCTACACCTTC. Its protein product is CASSLVGGATGGKGYGYTF. The chain is built from TRBV7-2 and TRBJ1-2, with 8 nucleotides matching TRBD1. Per the germline V gene, CDR1 is SGHTA and CDR2 is FQGNSA. With V trimmed by 1 base and J by 5 bases, 18 bases remained unmatched. The CDR3 has 19 residues.